The clone carrying this T cell receptor beta chain has only a few counts. The CDR3 consists of 18 residues. CDR1 is SNHLY and CDR2 is FYNNEI in the germline V gene. V dropped 6 bases and J dropped 1; count of bases not matched to a gene: 12. Original processing methods: How many nucleated cells were present was estimated from reference gene primer amplification. Repertoires were generated with immunoSEQ multiplex PCR, while TCRdb's copy carries only in-frame clones and drops some. Clonal size and the V and J genes are those of that table, whereas D and trimming came from the DNA. The data show about 56,000 clones, roughly 80% seen once. The data were taken from a study of blood T cell repertoires in COVID-19. Whole-study context: COVID-19 samples from acute and convalescent phases originated in the United States, Italy and Spain. Sources were T cells, B-cell-depleted T cells, or PBMCs; the material itself was cDNA or gDNA.

The sequencing sample was made of peripheral blood. This chain joins TRBV2 and TRBJ1-4; 9 nucleotides line up with TRBD1. The sequence derives from a woman of 80 years or more with acute or convalescent COVID-19. The CDR3 sequence is CASRPHRGRGVTNEKLFF. In DNA form, the CDR3 reads TGTGCCAGCAGACCACACAGGGGGCGCGGTGTAACTAATGAAAAACTGTTTTTT.